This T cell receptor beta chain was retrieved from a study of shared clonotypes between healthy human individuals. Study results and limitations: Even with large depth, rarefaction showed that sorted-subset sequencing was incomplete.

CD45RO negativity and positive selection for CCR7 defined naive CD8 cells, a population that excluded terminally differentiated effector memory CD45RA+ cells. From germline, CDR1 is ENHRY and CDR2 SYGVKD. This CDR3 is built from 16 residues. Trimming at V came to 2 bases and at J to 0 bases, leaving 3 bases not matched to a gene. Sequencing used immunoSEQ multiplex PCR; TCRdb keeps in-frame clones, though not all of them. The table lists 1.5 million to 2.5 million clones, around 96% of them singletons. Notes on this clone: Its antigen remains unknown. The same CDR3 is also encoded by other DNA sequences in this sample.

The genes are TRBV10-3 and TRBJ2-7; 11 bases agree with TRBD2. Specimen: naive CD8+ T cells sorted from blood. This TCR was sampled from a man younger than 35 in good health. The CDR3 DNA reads TGTGCCATCAGTGAGACTGGGACTAGCGGCTCCTACGAGCAGTACTTC. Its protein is CAISETGTSGSYEQYF.